The entry that follows covers one TCR beta chain sequence. The source of the sample is a study of blood T cell repertoires in COVID-19. Study at large: Cohort 3 donors were reported recovered after two negative PCRs, clearance, or symptom resolution. Sources were T cells, B-cell-depleted T cells, or PBMCs; the material itself was cDNA or gDNA.

Participants spanned ages about 18 to 90 years and resided in about two dozen US areas. Original handling: The assay estimated nucleated cells by amplifying reference gene primers. Sequencing was performed with immunoSEQ multiplex PCR; in TCRdb, only in-frame clones are kept and a portion is missing. V and J calls and clone size are those listed in that table; D and trimming were worked out from the DNA. The table has under 200,000 clones, about 86% seen once; the top ten hold around 25%. The length of the CDR3 is 11 residues. Germline assignment: CDR1 LGHNA and CDR2 YNFKEQ. V lost 1 base, J lost 8 bases, and 5 bases lay in between.

The material sequenced was PBMCs or T cells enriched from blood (not recorded which). The clonotype was recovered from a woman aged 40 to 55 in a cohort exposed to, infected with or recovered from COVID-19 (not recorded which). The chain carries TRBV4-2 and TRBJ1-2; D is uncertain. The CDR3 region is CASSQGRGYTF. In DNA form, the CDR3 reads TGTGCCAGCAGCCAAGGCCGGGGCTACACCTTC.